Listed below are T cell receptor beta chains from one sample, sequenced in a study. TCRdb itself ran the 5' RACE reads through MiXCR, one entry per CDR3 protein. The sample shows 12,000 or so distinct CDR3 sequences, roughly 51% of them seen only once. Sample: tumor-infiltrating Tregs sorted from the breast tumor. Receptor source: a female donor with breast cancer. The conserved cysteine and the conserved F or W are not part of the CDR3 here. Fields, in order: V gene, CDR3 protein.

TRBV20-1	SASPQGGHSPLH
TRBV6-6	ASSDHRTEQY
TRBV10-3	ASVPTGTGNNEQF
TRBV12-3/TRBV12-4	ASTPPGQGTDTQY
TRBV5-6	ASSLSRITDTQY
TRBV19	ASSPQGDEQF
TRBV20-1	SARDPNYGYT
TRBV12-3/TRBV12-4	ASSTYSGNNEQF
TRBV4-1	ASSQAPAGADEQF
TRBV29-1	SVEVATDTQY
TRBV10-3	AISVTGTDTEAF
TRBV11-2	ASRVRASTDTQY
TRBV7-2	ASSSREETQY
TRBV27	ASSRGGGNQPQH
TRBV12-3/TRBV12-4	ASSPRGGHEQF
TRBV6-5	ASQGPRDEQF
TRBV7-2	ASSLKHEQF
TRBV6-6	ASSAQDAGANVLT
TRBV7-3	ASSSGTKETQY
TRBV7-3	ASSLLTGWAAELF
TRBV6-5	ASRVGGHEQY
TRBV24-1	ATQTGFGTLH
TRBV9	ASSNRGADTQY
TRBV5-6	ASSLVSRGPAHGYT
TRBV7-2	ASSLDRVPYGYT
TRBV12-3/TRBV12-4	ASSRTGNQPQH
TRBV7-9	ASTTSGSYNEQF
TRBV28	ASSWKPGQKNTEAF
TRBV7-2	ASGIQAGTDYEQY
TRBV20-1	SALPMTSGDNEQF
TRBV6-2/TRBV6-3	ASQEADTQY
TRBV6-1	ASSGGSGPQH
TRBV20-1	SANPDYQETQY
TRBV6-5	ASSAARGQPQH
TRBV7-9	AGSPGLASYEQY
TRBV9	ASSVGQENTIY
TRBV7-6	ASSLVGTDTKETQY